This T cell receptor (beta chain) was sequenced during a study of shared clonotypes between healthy human individuals. Positively selected for CCR7, the CD45RO-negative cells used as naive CD8 cells excluded terminally differentiated effector memory CD45RA+ cells. Libraries were prepared by immunoSEQ multiplex PCR; TCRdb keeps only in-frame clonotypes and omits some of them. The sample lists 1.5 million to 2.5 million clones, about 94% occurring once. Source material: naive CD8+ T cells sorted from blood. The sequence derives from a man between 18 and 35 years old in good health.

The CDR3 DNA sequence: TGTGCCAGCAGTTTAATTAGCGGGGACAACTACGAGCAGTACTTC. It is translated as CASSLISGDNYEQYF. V and J are TRBV27 and TRBJ2-7; 8 positions match TRBD2. Germline lookup yields CDR1 MNHEY and CDR2 SMNVEV (reference sequence). V shed 2 bases and J 3 bases; nucleotides not matched to a gene: 6. The CDR3 is 15 residues long.